This T cell receptor (beta chain) was captured in a study of shared clonotypes between healthy human individuals. Study overall: Aged between 18 and 49, the donors were a couple of women and a few men. Each donor had three CD4 naive, three CD4 memory, two CD8 naive and one CD8 memory plate.

Original data processing: ImmunoSEQ sequences covered only the junction and lacked quality scores; filtering therefore differed. Clones were sequenced by immunoSEQ multiplex PCR, and TCRdb holds only the in-frame ones, with some missing. V, J and clone size are those of that table, while D and trimming were read from the DNA. The table lists roughly 320,000 clones, around 86% of them singletons. CDR1 and CDR2 from the germline V gene are KGHSH and LQKENI. The CDR3 contains 15 residues. V was shortened by 4 bases and J by 0 bases, with 13 bases between the two germline ends. The rearrangement uses TRBV18 and TRBJ2-7; a possible D gene is TRBD2 (6 bases). Sequencing was done on a sample of memory CD8+ T cells sorted from blood. Documented subset: CD45RO+ cells pooled with CCR7-negative TemRA cells. The sequence derives from a man aged 18 to 30 in good health. CDR3 sequence: CASSRRGRSSYEQYF. CDR3 coding DNA: TGTGCCAGCTCACGCCGAGGGAGGAGCTCCTACGAGCAGTACTTC.